This note documents a single T cell receptor (beta chain) sequence. The antigen is undetermined. These data are taken from a study of PD-1 blockade in classical Hodgkin lymphoma. TCRdb keeps only in-frame clones here, not all; method: immunoSEQ multiplex PCR. The table has 15,000 to 25,000 clones, about four fifths seen once. With 6 bases removed from V and 9 bases from J, the gap between germline ends came to 15 bases. Per germline, CDR1 MDHEN and CDR2 SYDVKM. This CDR3 has 13 residues. Documented time point: newly diagnosed, previously untreated cHL patient sample. Magnetic negative selection was used to purify CD4+ T cells from PBMCs that had been thawed. PBMCs representing newly diagnosed, untreated classical Hodgkin lymphoma functioned as the comparison. Notes on the study in general: No one has yet defined what causes the repertoire differences, which may be disease activity or prior therapy. As was reported, newly diagnosed patients showed lower baseline TCR diversity than healthy donors did.

The chain carries TRBV28 and TRBJ1-5, with TRBD1 as a possible D gene (5 bases). The TCR comes from a human donor with classical Hodgkin lymphoma. Material: CD4+ T cells from blood. The CDR3 spells CASRPKTVLPQHF. CDR3 in DNA: TGTGCCAGCAGACCGAAGACAGTTTTGCCCCAGCATTTT.